Listed below are T cell receptor beta chains from one sample, sequenced in a study of T cell changes during pregnancy in multiple sclerosis. The protocol was immunoSEQ multiplex PCR, while the TCRdb copy is restricted to in-frame clones and leaves out a portion. The sample includes 20,000 to 25,000 clones, approximately 81% seen only once; the top ten take 7.5% to 8%. The source was CD8+ T cells from peripheral blood mononuclear cells, collected before pregnancy. The receptor source for this set is a female donor with multiple sclerosis, enrolled in a pregnancy study. The CDR3 runs from the conserved cysteine through the conserved F or W. A D gene is named only where the DNA matches it firmly. The listing skips clone size in some rows; elsewhere it reads once, few, many or a size class.

TRBV25-1	TRBD1	TRBJ2-7	NA	15	TGTGCCAGCAGTGAATGGGGACAGGGCGACTACGAGCAGTACTTC	CASSEWGQGDYEQYF
TRBV7-6	TRBD2	TRBJ2-7	NA	16	TGTGCCAGCAGCCCAGCTTCTAGCGGGAGATCAAACGAGCAGTACTTC	CASSPASSGRSNEQYF
TRBV19	TRBD2	TRBJ2-1	NA	12	TGTGCCAGTAGTGCCCTCAGCGGGAGTAGAGTCTTC	CASSALSGSRVF
TRBV28	TRBD2	TRBJ2-5	NA	20	TGTGCCAGCAGTTTATCCAACATCCTCCTGCTAGCGGGAGATCGGGAGACCCAGTACTTC	CASSLSNILLLAGDRETQYF
TRBV4-1	NA	TRBJ2-3	NA	14	TGCGCCAGCAGCCAAGATTCCGAGGCAGATACGCAGTATTTT	CASSQDSEADTQYF
TRBV10-3	NA	TRBJ2-3	once	17	TGTGCCATCAGTGAGTCTGGGAGACTAGGGTCGGCAGATACGCAGTATTTT	CAISESGRLGSADTQYF
TRBV9	TRBD2	TRBJ2-1	NA	16	TGTGCCAGCAGCGTAGTGCTAGCGGGAGCCTACAATGAGCAGTTCTTC	CASSVVLAGAYNEQFF
TRBV4-2	NA	TRBJ1-1	NA	18	TGTGCCAGCAGCCTAAGGAGAACCCAGGGGCCCCCAGGCACTGAAGCTTTCTTT	CASSLRRTQGPPGTEAFF
TRBV4-1	NA	TRBJ2-7	once	15	TGCGCCAGCAGCCCCCCAGGAGGCCCATCTTACGAGCAGTACTTC	CASSPPGGPSYEQYF
TRBV7-2	TRBD1	TRBJ1-1	NA	17	TGTGCCAGCAGCTCACAGGGGAGCAAACGGATGAACACTGAAGCTTTCTTT	CASSSQGSKRMNTEAFF
TRBV6-1	TRBD1	TRBJ1-5	NA	14	TGTGCCAGCAGAGGGACAGGGGGAGGTCAGCCCCAGCATTTT	CASRGTGGGQPQHF
TRBV5-4	TRBD2	TRBJ2-7	NA	16	TGTGCCAGCAGCTGGGTGACTAGCGGAGATCCCTACGAGCAGTACTTC	CASSWVTSGDPYEQYF
TRBV5-6	NA	TRBJ2-3	NA	13	TGTGCCAGCAGCTTGCTCCGGGCAGATACGCAGTATTTT	CASSLLRADTQYF
TRBV6-5	NA	TRBJ2-7	once	14	TGTGCCAGCAGTTACTCGCAGGGCTCCTACGAGCAGTACTTC	CASSYSQGSYEQYF
TRBV2	TRBD1	TRBJ1-4	NA	14	TGTGCCAGCATGGGAGGGACAGGAGATGAAAAACTGTTTTTT	CASMGGTGDEKLFF
TRBV6-8	TRBD2	TRBJ2-1	once	17	TGTGCCAGCAGTTATCATATCTTCCTAGCGGGAGACGATGAGCAGTTCTTC	CASSYHIFLAGDDEQFF
TRBV27	NA	TRBJ1-5	NA	14	TGTGCCAGCAGTTTAAGCAGGGGCGGTCAGCCCCAGCATTTT	CASSLSRGGQPQHF
TRBV28	TRBD2	TRBJ2-1	NA	16	TGTGCCAGCAGTCCCCAGTTATGGGAGGGCCCCAATGAGCAGTTCTTC	CASSPQLWEGPNEQFF
TRBV10-3	TRBD1	TRBJ2-7	NA	15	TGTGCCATCAGTGAAGGACAGGTGGTGACCTACGAGCAGTACTTC	CAISEGQVVTYEQYF
TRBV28	TRBD1	TRBJ2-6	NA	20	TGTGCCAGCAGTTTGTATCCGGGGACAGTGTGGTACAACGGGGCCAACGTCCTGACTTTC	CASSLYPGTVWYNGANVLTF
TRBV19	NA	TRBJ2-1	medium-sized	12	TGTGCCAGTCGTGGCCCGCGGAATGAGCAGTTCTTC	CASRGPRNEQFF